This T cell receptor (beta chain) comes out of a study of control samples from healthy donors and cancer patients. The CDR3 consists of 16 residues. The assay was immunoSEQ multiplex PCR, and TCRdb's table has in-frame clones only and misses some. The profile shows under 200,000 clones, 91% of them singletons. The sequenced sample consisted of blood. The genes are TRBV21-1 and TRBJ2-4. TRBV21-1 is deemed a pseudogene. The origin of this receptor is a woman aged 30 to 39 in good health. The DNA of the CDR3 is TGTGCCAGCAGCAAAGGGCCACGGATAGCCAAAAACATTCAGTACTTC. The encoded protein is CASSKGPRIAKNIQYF.